The T cell receptor beta chain under discussion was sequenced for a study of CD8+CD57+ T cells in acquired aplastic anemia. V was trimmed by 6 bases and J by 6 bases, leaving 12 bases between them. From germline, CDR1 is SGHTA and CDR2 FQGTGA. The CDR3 contains 13 residues. Researchers used genomic DNA as the template to profile TCR beta VDJ and CDR3. TCRdb reanalysed the reads using MiXCR and keeps one entry per CDR3 protein. The sample lists 350,000 to 450,000 distinct CDR3 sequences, 55% to 75% occurring once. The gene calls are TRBV7-3 and TRBJ1-5; D may be TRBD1 (5 bases). Input material: sorted CD4+, CD8+, or CD8+CD57+ T cells (not recorded which) from PBMCs. This clonotype originated in a human donor in good health, serving as a control. CDR3 sequence (DNA): TGTGCCAGCAGTACGGGGCTTGGTCAGCCCCAGCATTTT. It encodes CASSTGLGQPQHF.